Presented here are 32 T cell receptor beta chains from one specimen sequenced in a study of shared clonotypes between healthy human individuals. TCRdb keeps only in-frame clones here, not all; method: immunoSEQ multiplex PCR. Found here are about 1 million clones, around 75% of them singletons; the top ten hold about 1.5%. The specimen sequenced was memory CD4+ T cells sorted from blood. Subset reported: CD45RA-negative fraction. These receptors were obtained from a man aged 18 to 30 in good health.

About this clone itself: The sample holds other DNA sequences that translate to the same CDR3. The V call is TRBV10-3, the J call TRBJ2-7; TRBD1 matches 9 bases. Trimming at V came to 3 bases and at J to 1 base, leaving 4 bases not matched to a gene. CDR3 length equals 15 residues. From germline, CDR1 is ENHRY and CDR2 SYGVKD. In DNA, the CDR3 is TGTGCCATCAGTGACCCGGGACAGGGTTCCTACGAGCAGTACTTC. Translating gives CAISDPGQGSYEQYF.

The chain has TRBV6-5 and TRBJ2-1; D is ambiguous. V was pared by 11 bases and J by 0 bases, with 11 bases between. The CDR3 totals 13 residues. The germline V gene has CDR1 MNHEY and CDR2 SVGAGI. The CDR3 loop is CAVKADSYNEQFF. As DNA, the CDR3 is TGTGCCGTCAAGGCAGACTCCTACAATGAGCAGTTCTTC.

This clone was picked up a small number of times. V gene TRBV5-1 combines with J gene TRBJ2-7; TRBD2 agrees at 9 bases. V lost 1 base and J lost 6; bases outside the gene matches: 8. The CDR3 totals 15 residues. Germline CDR1 and CDR2: SGHRS and YFSETQ. The CDR3, as DNA: TGCGCCAGCAGCTTGAAAGGCGGGAGGGCGGGCGAGCAGTACTTC. Translating gives CASSLKGGRAGEQYF.

The rearrangement links TRBV12-5 to TRBJ2-2, with 7 bases matching TRBD1. The junction had 13 bases not matched to a gene; V was cut back by 5 bases and J by 7 bases. The germline CDR1 and CDR2 sequences are LGHNT and FRNRAP. This CDR3 has 16 amino acids. CDR3 sequence: CASGPVRTGAGGELFF. In nucleotides, the CDR3 is TGTGCTAGTGGTCCCGTCCGGACAGGTGCTGGCGGGGAGCTGTTTTTT.

The chain uses TRBV7-3 and TRBJ2-5; possibly TRBD2 for D (6 bases). The CDR3 totals 14 residues. V dropped 2 bases and J dropped 5 bases, with 12 bases sitting between them. Germline loops: CDR1 SGHTA, CDR2 FQGTGA. The CDR3 sequence: CASSLWTREETQYF. The CDR3 DNA sequence: TGTGCCAGCAGCTTATGGACCCGGGAGGAGACCCAGTACTTC.

For this clone: The identical CDR3 is also encoded by other nucleotide sequences in the sample. This chain's CDR3 is CASRYTDTQYF. The CDR3 nucleotides are TGCGCCAGTAGATACACAGATACGCAGTATTTT. This sequence joins TRBV5-1 and TRBJ2-3, with D hard to call. V lost 8 bases and J 2 bases, leaving 6 bases between the germline ends. Germline V lookup: CDR1 SGHRS, CDR2 YFSETQ. CDR3 length equals 11 residues.

The table lists this clone with a few counts. This specimen includes other DNA sequences encoding the same CDR3. This rearrangement joins TRBV7-9 to TRBJ1-6; D ambiguous. This CDR3 has 12 amino acids. Germline CDR1 is SEHNR and CDR2 is FQNEAQ (reference sequence). Deletions cut 1 base from V and 10 bases from J, with 5 bases between. The CDR3: CASSLEGSPLHF. Here the CDR3 DNA reads TGTGCCAGCAGCTTAGAAGGATCACCCCTCCACTTT.

V gene TRBV9 combines with J gene TRBJ1-2; D not certain. CDR3 length equals 13 residues. Trimming took off 0 bases at V and 4 bases at J, with 7 bases between the two ends. Germline CDR1 and CDR2: SGDLS and YYNGEE. The CDR3 DNA reads TGTGCCAGCAGCGTAGACACAGTCTATGGCTACACCTTC. Protein: CASSVDTVYGYTF. Based on the CDR3 plus reference TRBV9 and TRBJ1-2, the full variable domain is DSGVTQTPKHLITATGQRVTLRCSPRSGDLSVYWYQQSLDQGLQFLIQYYNGEERAKGNILERFSAQQFPDLHSELNLSSLELGDSALYFCASSVDTVYGYTFGSGTRLTVV.

On this clone: Other DNA sequences from this sample encode an identical CDR3 as well. The V and J genes are TRBV5-1 and TRBJ2-1, with D unclear. The V end was cut by 1 base, the J end by 9 bases, with 5 bases between. The CDR3 extends over 11 amino acids. Germline loops: CDR1 SGHRS, CDR2 YFSETQ. The CDR3 loop reads CASSLSGEQFF. The CDR3 coding sequence is TGCGCCAGCAGCTTGTCTGGTGAGCAGTTCTTC.

The J gene is TRBJ2-1, the V gene TRBV27, with D perhaps TRBD1 (6 bases). The CDR3 extends over 14 amino acids. Germline V lookup: CDR1 MNHEY, CDR2 SMNVEV (reference sequence). The V gene lost 6 bases and the J gene lost 7 bases, with 16 bases spanning the gap. The DNA of the CDR3 is TGTGCCAGCAGATTACAGGGAATTGGGAATGAGCAGTTCTTC. Its translation is CASRLQGIGNEQFF.

There are a few counts of this clone. The V and J genes are TRBV19 and TRBJ2-2, with unresolved D. This CDR3 has 12 residues. With 6 bases removed from V and 5 bases from J, the gap between germline ends came to 7 bases. The germline gives CDR1 LNHDA, CDR2 SQIVND (reference sequence). CDR3 loop: CASSQTTGELFF. CDR3 DNA: TGTGCCAGTAGCCAGACGACCGGGGAGCTGTTTTTT.

The V gene is TRBV9, the J gene TRBJ1-3; 8 bases match TRBD1. Germline trimming cut 3 bases from V and 2 bases from J; bases unmatched to any gene: 7. Germline V lookup: CDR1 SGDLS, CDR2 YYNGEE. The CDR3 has 16 amino acids. As DNA, the CDR3 is TGTGCCAGCAGCGGGGGACAGGCGAATACTGGAAACACCATATATTTT. It translates to CASSGGQANTGNTIYF.

The chain joins TRBV4-2 to TRBJ2-1, with D perhaps matching TRBD1 (6 bases). The V end was cut by 4 bases, the J end by 5 bases, with 12 bases between. The CDR3 spans 14 residues. Looked up from germline, CDR1 is LGHNA and CDR2 is YNFKEQ. Here the CDR3 DNA reads TGTGCCAGCAGCCGGGATGGGACAAACAATGAGCAGTTCTTC. This translates into CASSRDGTNNEQFF.

This clone turned up a few times. V and J are TRBV7-2 and TRBJ1-1, with D tentatively TRBD1 (5 bases). Trimming took 1 base from V and 6 from J, leaving 9 bases between them. This CDR3 is 13 amino acids long. Germline CDR1 and CDR2: SGHTA and FQGNSA. CDR3 coding DNA: TGTGCCAGCAGCTTAGGGTGGGGGTCTGAAGCTTTCTTT. As protein: CASSLGWGSEAFF.

V gene TRBV10-3 combines with J gene TRBJ2-7, with D tentatively TRBD2 (10 bases). CDR1 and CDR2 from the germline V gene are ENHRY and SYGVKD. The CDR3 spans 18 residues. Trimming removed 10 bases from V and 0 bases from J, with 28 bases in between. The CDR3 sequence is CAKDRGNRVAGGSYEQYF. The CDR3 coding sequence is TGTGCCAAAGACAGGGGGAATCGTGTAGCGGGGGGCTCCTACGAGCAGTACTTC.

The rearrangement joins TRBV11-2 to TRBJ2-1, with D perhaps assigned TRBD1 or TRBD2 (5 bases each). CDR1 is SGHAT, CDR2 FQNNGV, per germline. This CDR3 has 14 amino acids. The V end was cut by 7 bases, the J end by 4 bases, with 14 bases between. CDR3 sequence (DNA): TGTGCCAGCACCCGGGACCGCCAATACAATGAGCAGTTCTTC. Its translation is CASTRDRQYNEQFF.

The V call is TRBV10-1, the J call TRBJ1-2; unclear D gene. Germline V gene sequence: CDR1 WNHNN, CDR2 SYGVQD (reference sequence). The CDR3 is made up of 14 amino acids. V lost 0 bases and J 6 bases, leaving 11 bases between the germline ends. The CDR3 loop is CASSESMDGNGYTF. The CDR3 bases are TGCGCCAGCAGTGAGTCTATGGACGGGAATGGCTACACCTTC.

This rearrangement joins TRBV30 to TRBJ1-1, with D possibly being TRBD1 (6 bases). Germline CDR1 reads GTSNPN; CDR2 reads SVGIG (reference sequence). The CDR3 extends over 13 amino acids. The CDR3 coding sequence is TGTGCTTTTTCGACAGGAGGCCTGACTGAAGCTTTCTTT. Translated, it gives CAFSTGGLTEAFF.

This clone was recorded once. The chain links TRBV29-1 to TRBJ2-3; 7 nucleotides agree with TRBD1. V lost 2 bases and J lost 5; bases outside the gene matches: 10. Germline V CDR1 and CDR2: SQVTM, ANQGSEA. The CDR3 is 15 amino acids. The CDR3 sequence is CSVERDRAGQDTQYF. CDR3 sequence (DNA): TGCAGCGTTGAACGCGACAGGGCTGGTCAAGATACGCAGTATTTT.

At least ten counts were recorded for this clone. The chain recombines TRBV30 with TRBJ1-1, with D unclear. The ends were cut back, 5 bases at V and 4 bases at J, with 23 bases in the middle. Germline lookup yields CDR1 GTSNPN and CDR2 SVGIG (reference sequence). This CDR3 has 16 residues. In nucleotides, the CDR3 is TGTGCCTGGTACACAAAGCGGGCTGGAATAAGCACTGAAGCTTTCTTT. It specifies CAWYTKRAGISTEAFF.

CDR3 bases: TGTGCCAGCACCGTAGGACAGCCAAATTCACCCCTCCACTTT. Protein sequence: CASTVGQPNSPLHF. This chain links TRBV7-9 with TRBJ1-6, with a possible D match to TRBD1 (6 bases). Germline CDR1 reads SEHNR; CDR2 reads FQNEAQ (reference sequence). The CDR3 loop spans 14 amino acids. Trimming stripped 7 bases from V and 7 bases from J, with 14 bases between.

As regards this clone: This same CDR3 is encoded by further DNA sequences in the sample. The chain is built from TRBV28 and TRBJ2-1; possible D gene TRBD1, 6 bases. Trimming took 2 bases from V and 7 from J, leaving 6 bases between them. The CDR3 consists of 12 residues. Germline CDR1 is MDHEN and CDR2 is SYDVKM. Written as DNA, the CDR3 is TGTGCCAGCAGTTTAAGGGGGAATGAGCAGTTCTTC. Translated: CASSLRGNEQFF.

The rearrangement joins TRBV7-2 to TRBJ1-2; the D gene is possibly TRBD1 (6 bases). CDR3 length: 13 amino acids. V was shortened by 3 bases and J by 8 bases, with 13 bases between the two germline ends. Germline V gene sequence: CDR1 SGHTA, CDR2 FQGNSA. The CDR3 DNA sequence: TGTGCCAGCAGCTTGGGCAGGGGTGACGGCTACACCTTC. Translated, it gives CASSLGRGDGYTF.

J is TRBJ1-1 and V is TRBV19; the match to TRBD1 covers 9 bases. The CDR3 is 16 amino acids. From germline, CDR1 is LNHDA and CDR2 SQIVND (reference sequence). V shed 4 bases, J shed 1 base, and the junction held 7 bases outside the gene matches. Here the CDR3 DNA reads TGTGCCAGTAGTAGGTTTTCGGGACAGGGGAACACTGAAGCTTTCTTT. Translation: CASSRFSGQGNTEAFF.

The chain carries TRBV9 and TRBJ2-4, with 12 nucleotides matching TRBD2. The germline V gene encodes CDR1 SGDLS and CDR2 YYNGEE. V lost 0 bases to trimming and J lost 0 bases; unmatched junction nucleotides: 4. The length of the CDR3 is 18 residues. The CDR3 DNA follows: TGTGCCAGCAGCGTAGGGACTAGCGGGGAACTAGCCAAAAACATTCAGTACTTC. It yields the protein CASSVGTSGELAKNIQYF.

This chain uses TRBV2 with TRBJ1-3; D might be TRBD1 (5 bases). The V gene lost 2 bases and the J gene lost 4 bases, with 12 bases spanning the gap. The CDR3 loop spans 15 amino acids. Looked up from germline, CDR1 is SNHLY and CDR2 is FYNNEI. CDR3 sequence (DNA): TGTGCCAGCAGTGAATGGGGGGGGTACGGAAACACCATATATTTT. Translating it yields CASSEWGGYGNTIYF.

V usage is TRBV5-1 and J usage is TRBJ2-7, with 16 bases matching TRBD2. Germline assignment: CDR1 SGHRS and CDR2 YFSETQ. The CDR3 has 17 amino acids. The junction had 5 bases not matched to a gene; V was cut back by 4 bases and J by 1 base. The CDR3 DNA reads as TGCGCCAGCAGCCCCGGGACTAGCGGGGGGGCTTCCTACGAGCAGTACTTC. Translated, it gives CASSPGTSGGASYEQYF.

This chain joins TRBV6-6 and TRBJ1-1; D is unresolved. V was shortened by 6 bases and J by 6 bases, with 14 bases between the two germline ends. The CDR3 is 13 amino acids. Germline V gene data show CDR1 as MNHNY and CDR2 as SVGAGI (reference sequence). The CDR3 loop is CASRDPTRSEAFF. CDR3 DNA sequence: TGTGCCAGCAGGGACCCCACTAGGTCTGAAGCTTTCTTT.

The chain uses TRBV11-2 and TRBJ2-7, with 8 nucleotides matching TRBD1. Germline CDR1 reads SGHAT; CDR2 reads FQNNGV. The CDR3 loop spans 14 amino acids. V gave up 4 bases and J gave up 6 bases; unmatched junction bases: 8. The CDR3 loop is CASSSQGAYGEQYF. The CDR3 bases are TGTGCCAGCAGCTCGCAGGGGGCTTATGGCGAGCAGTACTTC.

The chain is built from TRBV25-1 and TRBJ2-3; D is perhaps TRBD2 (6 bases). Germline CDR1 is MGHDK and CDR2 is SYGVNS. V lost 4 bases and J lost 4, with 12 bases in between. The CDR3 length is 14 residues. The CDR3 is CASSVLGGADTQYF. The CDR3 region has the DNA TGTGCCAGCAGTGTGCTCGGGGGAGCAGATACGCAGTATTTT.

This sequence joins TRBV18 and TRBJ2-5, with 8 nucleotides matching TRBD2. Germline loops: CDR1 KGHSH, CDR2 LQKENI. Germline trimming cut 2 bases from V and 5 bases from J; bases unmatched to any gene: 7. The CDR3 loop spans 15 amino acids. The CDR3, as DNA: TGTGCCAGCTCACCAAGCGCGGGGGGCTCTGAGACCCAGTACTTC. Translation gives CASSPSAGGSETQYF.

This CDR3 reads CASSVAAGGTDTQYF. CDR3 in DNA: TGTGCCAGCAGCGTGGCGGCAGGGGGCACAGATACGCAGTATTTT. The J gene is TRBJ2-3, the V gene TRBV9; TRBD1 is a possible D gene (6 bases). In germline, CDR1 is SGDLS, CDR2 YYNGEE. The CDR3 contains 15 residues. The V gene lost 2 bases and the J gene lost 1 base, with 11 bases spanning the gap.